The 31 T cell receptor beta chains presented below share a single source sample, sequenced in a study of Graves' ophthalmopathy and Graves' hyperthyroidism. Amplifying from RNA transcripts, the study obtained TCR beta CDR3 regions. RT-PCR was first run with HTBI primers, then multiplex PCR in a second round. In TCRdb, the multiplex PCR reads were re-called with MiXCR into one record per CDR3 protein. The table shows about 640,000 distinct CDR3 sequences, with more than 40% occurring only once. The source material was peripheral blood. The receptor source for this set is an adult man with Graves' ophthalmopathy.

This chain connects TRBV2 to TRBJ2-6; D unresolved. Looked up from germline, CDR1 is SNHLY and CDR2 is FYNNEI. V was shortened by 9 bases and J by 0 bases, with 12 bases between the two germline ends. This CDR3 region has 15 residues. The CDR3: CASMDGGSGANVLTF. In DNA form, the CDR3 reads TGTGCCAGTATGGACGGCGGCTCTGGGGCCAACGTCCTGACTTTC. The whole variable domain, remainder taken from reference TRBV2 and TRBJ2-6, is EPEVTQTPSHQVTQMGQEVILRCVPISNHLYFYWYRQILGQKVEFLVSFYNNEISEKSEIFDDQFSVERPDGSNFTLKIRSTKLEDSAMYFCASMDGGSGANVLTFGAGSRLTVL.

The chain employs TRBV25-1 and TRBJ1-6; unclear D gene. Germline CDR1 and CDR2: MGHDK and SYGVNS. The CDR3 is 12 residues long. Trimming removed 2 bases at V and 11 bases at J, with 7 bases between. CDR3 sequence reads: CASSEGQPPLHF. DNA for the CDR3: TGTGCCAGCAGTGAAGGGCAGCCACCCCTCCACTTT. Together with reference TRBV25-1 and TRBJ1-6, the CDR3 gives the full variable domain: EADIYQTPRYLVIGTGKKITLECSQTMGHDKMYWYQQDPGMELHLIHYSYGVNSTEKGDLSSESTVSRIRTEHFPLTLESARPSHTSQYLCASSEGQPPLHFGNGTRLTVT.

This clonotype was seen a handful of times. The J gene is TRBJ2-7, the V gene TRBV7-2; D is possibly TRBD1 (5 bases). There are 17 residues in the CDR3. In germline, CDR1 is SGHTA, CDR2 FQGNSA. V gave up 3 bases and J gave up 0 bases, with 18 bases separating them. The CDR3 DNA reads TGTGCCAGCAGCTTGGCCCGATCAGGGATTAGCTCCTACGAGCAGTACTTC. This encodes CASSLARSGISSYEQYF.

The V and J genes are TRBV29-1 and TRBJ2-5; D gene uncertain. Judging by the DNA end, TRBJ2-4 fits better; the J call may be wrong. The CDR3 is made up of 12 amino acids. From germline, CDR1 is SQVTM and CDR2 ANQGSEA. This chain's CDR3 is CSVGVGLDIQYF. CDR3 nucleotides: TGCAGCGTTGGGGTAGGGTTGGACATTCAGTACTTC.

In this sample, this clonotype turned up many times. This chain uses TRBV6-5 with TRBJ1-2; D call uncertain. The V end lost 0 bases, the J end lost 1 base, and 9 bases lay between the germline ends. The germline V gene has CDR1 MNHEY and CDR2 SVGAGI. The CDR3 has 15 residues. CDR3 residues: CASSYSQRVNYGYTF. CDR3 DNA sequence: TGTGCCAGCAGTTACTCACAAAGGGTTAACTATGGCTACACCTTC.

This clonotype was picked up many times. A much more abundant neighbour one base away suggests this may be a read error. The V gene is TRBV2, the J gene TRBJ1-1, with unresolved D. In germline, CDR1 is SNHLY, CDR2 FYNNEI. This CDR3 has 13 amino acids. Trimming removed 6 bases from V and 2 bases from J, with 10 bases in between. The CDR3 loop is CASSTQSNTEAFF. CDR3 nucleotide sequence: TGTGCCAGCAGCACACAGAGTAACACTGAAGCTTTCTTT.

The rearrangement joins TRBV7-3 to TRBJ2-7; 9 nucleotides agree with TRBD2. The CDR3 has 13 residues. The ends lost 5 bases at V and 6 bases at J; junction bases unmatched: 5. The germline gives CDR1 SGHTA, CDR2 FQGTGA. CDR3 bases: TGTGCCAGCAGCGCGGGAGGGGGGCGCGAGCAGTACTTC. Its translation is CASSAGGGREQYF. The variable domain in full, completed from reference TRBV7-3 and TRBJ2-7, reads GAGVSQTPSNKVTEKGKYVELRCDPISGHTALYWYRQSLGQGPEFLIYFQGTGAADDSGLPNDRFFAVRPEGSVSTLKIQRTERGDSAVYLCASSAGGGREQYFGPGTRLTVT.

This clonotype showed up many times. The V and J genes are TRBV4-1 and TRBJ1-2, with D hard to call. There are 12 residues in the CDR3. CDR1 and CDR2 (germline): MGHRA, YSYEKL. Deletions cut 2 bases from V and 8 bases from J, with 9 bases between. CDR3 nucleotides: TGCGCCAGCAGCCAAAGGGATGGAGGCTACACCTTC. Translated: CASSQRDGGYTF.

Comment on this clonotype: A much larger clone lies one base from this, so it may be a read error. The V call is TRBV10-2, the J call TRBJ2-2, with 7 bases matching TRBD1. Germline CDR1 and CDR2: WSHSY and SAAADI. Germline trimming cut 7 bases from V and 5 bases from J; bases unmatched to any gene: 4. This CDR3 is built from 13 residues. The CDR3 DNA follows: TGCGCCAGCAAGGACAGGCTGACCGGGGAGCTGTTTTTT. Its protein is CASKDRLTGELFF.

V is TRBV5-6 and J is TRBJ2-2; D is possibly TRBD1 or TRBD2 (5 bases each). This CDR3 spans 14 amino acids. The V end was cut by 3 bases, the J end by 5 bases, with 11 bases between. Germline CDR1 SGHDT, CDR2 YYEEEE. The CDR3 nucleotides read TGTGCCAGCAGCTGGGGACGGTCAACCGGGGAGCTGTTTTTT. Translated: CASSWGRSTGELFF. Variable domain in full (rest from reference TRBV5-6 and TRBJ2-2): DAGVTQSPTHLIKTRGQQVTLRCSPKSGHDTVSWYQQALGQGPQFIFQYYEEEERQRGNFPDRFSGHQFPNYSSELNVNALLLGDSALYLCASSWGRSTGELFFGEGSRLTVL.

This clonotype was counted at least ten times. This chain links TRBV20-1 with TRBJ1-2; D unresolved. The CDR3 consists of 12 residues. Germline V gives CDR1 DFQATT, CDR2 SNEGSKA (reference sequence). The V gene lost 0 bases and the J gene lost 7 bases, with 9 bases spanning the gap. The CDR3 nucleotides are TGCAGTGCTAGAGATCACAAGGGTGGCTACACCTTC. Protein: CSARDHKGGYTF.

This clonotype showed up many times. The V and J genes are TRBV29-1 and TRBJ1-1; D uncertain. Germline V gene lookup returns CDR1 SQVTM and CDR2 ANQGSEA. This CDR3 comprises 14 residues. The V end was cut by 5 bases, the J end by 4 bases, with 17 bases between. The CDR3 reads CSVKTQPGTTEAFF. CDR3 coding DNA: TGCAGCGTTAAGACGCAGCCGGGTACCACTGAAGCTTTCTTT.

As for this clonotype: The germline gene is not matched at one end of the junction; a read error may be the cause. This CDR3 reads CASSSTGVGEAQYF. The CDR3 DNA reads TGTGCCAGCAGCTCCACGGGGGTCGGAGAGGCCCAGTACTTC. The chain has TRBV7-6 and TRBJ2-5; D might be TRBD2 (6 bases). Germline lookup yields CDR1 SGHVS and CDR2 FNYEAQ. This CDR3 has 14 residues.

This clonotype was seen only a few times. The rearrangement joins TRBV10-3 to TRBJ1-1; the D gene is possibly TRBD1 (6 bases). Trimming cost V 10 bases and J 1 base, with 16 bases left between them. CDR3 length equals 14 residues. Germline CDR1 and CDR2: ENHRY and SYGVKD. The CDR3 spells CASTLTGPNTEAFF. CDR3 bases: TGTGCCAGCACCCTGACAGGACCGAACACTGAAGCTTTCTTT.

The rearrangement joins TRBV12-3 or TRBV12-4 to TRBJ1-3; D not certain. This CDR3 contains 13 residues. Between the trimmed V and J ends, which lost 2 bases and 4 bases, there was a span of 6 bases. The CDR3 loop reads CASSLNVGNTIYF. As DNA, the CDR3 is TGTGCCAGCAGTTTAAACGTGGGAAACACCATATATTTT.

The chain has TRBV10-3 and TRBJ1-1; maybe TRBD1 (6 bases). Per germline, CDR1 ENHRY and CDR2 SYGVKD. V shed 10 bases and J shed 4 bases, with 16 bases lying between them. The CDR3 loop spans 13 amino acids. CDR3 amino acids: CATLSGGATEAFF. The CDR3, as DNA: TGTGCCACTCTTAGCGGGGGCGCCACTGAAGCTTTCTTT.

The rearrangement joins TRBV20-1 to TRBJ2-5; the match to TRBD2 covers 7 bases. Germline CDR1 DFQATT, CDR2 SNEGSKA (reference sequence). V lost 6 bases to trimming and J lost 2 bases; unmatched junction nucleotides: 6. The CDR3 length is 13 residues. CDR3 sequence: CSADSGYQETQYF. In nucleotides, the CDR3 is TGCAGTGCAGATAGCGGGTATCAAGAGACCCAGTACTTC.

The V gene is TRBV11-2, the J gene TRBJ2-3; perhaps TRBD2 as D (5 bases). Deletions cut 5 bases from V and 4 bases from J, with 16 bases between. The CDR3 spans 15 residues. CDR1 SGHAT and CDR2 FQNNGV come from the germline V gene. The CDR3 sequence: CASSVYGEFADTQYF. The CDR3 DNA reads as TGTGCCAGCAGCGTATACGGGGAGTTCGCAGATACGCAGTATTTT.

The CDR3 DNA is TGTGCCAGCAGAGAGGACGGACAGAACACTGAAGCTTTCTTT. As protein: CASREDGQNTEAFF. This rearrangement joins TRBV6-2 or TRBV6-3 to TRBJ1-1; maybe TRBD1 (5 bases). This CDR3 has 14 residues. The V gene lost 6 bases and the J gene lost 1 base, with 12 bases spanning the gap. The germline CDR1 and CDR2 sequences are MNHEY and SVGEGT.

The CDR3 DNA is TGTGCCAGCAGCGTGCCGGGACGTACTAATGAAAAACTGTTTTTT. Its protein is CASSVPGRTNEKLFF. This rearrangement joins TRBV11-2 to TRBJ1-4; D might be TRBD1 (5 bases). Germline CDR1 and CDR2: SGHAT and FQNNGV. Trimming removed 5 bases from V and 2 bases from J, with 12 bases in between. The CDR3 runs to 15 residues.

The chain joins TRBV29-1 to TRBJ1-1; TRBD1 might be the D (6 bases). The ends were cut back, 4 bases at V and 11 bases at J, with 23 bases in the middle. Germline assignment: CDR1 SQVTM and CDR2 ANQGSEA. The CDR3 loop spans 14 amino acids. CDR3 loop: CSVATGGHHFGAFF. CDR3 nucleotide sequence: TGCAGCGTTGCCACGGGGGGGCATCACTTCGGTGCTTTCTTT.

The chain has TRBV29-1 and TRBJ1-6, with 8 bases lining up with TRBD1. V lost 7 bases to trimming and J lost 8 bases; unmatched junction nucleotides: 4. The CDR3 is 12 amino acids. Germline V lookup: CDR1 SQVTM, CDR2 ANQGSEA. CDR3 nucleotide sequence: TGCAGCGCTGTGGACAGGGATTCACCCCTCCACTTT. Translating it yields CSAVDRDSPLHF.

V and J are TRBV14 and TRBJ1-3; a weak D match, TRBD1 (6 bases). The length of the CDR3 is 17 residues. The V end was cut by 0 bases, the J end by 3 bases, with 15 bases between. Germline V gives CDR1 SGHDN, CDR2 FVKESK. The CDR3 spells CASSQDRDRSFGNTIYF. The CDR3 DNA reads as TGTGCCAGCAGCCAAGATCGAGACAGGAGCTTTGGAAACACCATATATTTT.

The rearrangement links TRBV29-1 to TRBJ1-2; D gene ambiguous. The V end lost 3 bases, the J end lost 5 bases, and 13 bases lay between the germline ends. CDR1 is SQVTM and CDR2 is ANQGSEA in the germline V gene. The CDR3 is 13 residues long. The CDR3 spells CSVELGTTYGYTF. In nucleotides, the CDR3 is TGCAGCGTTGAGCTGGGAACCACGTATGGCTACACCTTC.

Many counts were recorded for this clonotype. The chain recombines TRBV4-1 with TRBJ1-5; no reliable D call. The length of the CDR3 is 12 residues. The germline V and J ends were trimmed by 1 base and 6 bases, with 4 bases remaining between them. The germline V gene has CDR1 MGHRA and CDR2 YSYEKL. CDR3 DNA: TGCGCCAGCAGCCAAGTGGCTCAGCCCCAGCATTTT. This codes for CASSQVAQPQHF.

The CDR3 protein is CSPRTGTEAFF. The CDR3 coding sequence is TGCAGCCCCCGGACGGGAACTGAAGCTTTCTTT. The V call is TRBV29-1, the J call TRBJ1-1; D gene uncertain. Germline V lookup: CDR1 SQVTM, CDR2 ANQGSEA. This CDR3 spans 11 amino acids. V was cut by 8 bases and J by 5 bases, with 12 bases left in between.

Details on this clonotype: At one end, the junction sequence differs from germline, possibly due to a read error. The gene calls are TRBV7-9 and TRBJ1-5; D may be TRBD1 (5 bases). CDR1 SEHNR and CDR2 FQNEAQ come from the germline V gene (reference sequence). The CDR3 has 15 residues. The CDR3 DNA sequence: TGCGCCAGCAGAGGTCCCGGGGGGAGCAATCAGCCCCAGCATTTT. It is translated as CASRGPGGSNQPQHF.

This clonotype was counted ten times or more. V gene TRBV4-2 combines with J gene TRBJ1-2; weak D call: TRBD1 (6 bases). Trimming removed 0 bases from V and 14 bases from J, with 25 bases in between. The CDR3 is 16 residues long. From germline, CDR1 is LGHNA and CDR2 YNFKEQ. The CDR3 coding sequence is TGTGCCAGCAGCCAAGACGACGGACAGAGCCCTTTCGGATATACCTTC. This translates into CASSQDDGQSPFGYTF.

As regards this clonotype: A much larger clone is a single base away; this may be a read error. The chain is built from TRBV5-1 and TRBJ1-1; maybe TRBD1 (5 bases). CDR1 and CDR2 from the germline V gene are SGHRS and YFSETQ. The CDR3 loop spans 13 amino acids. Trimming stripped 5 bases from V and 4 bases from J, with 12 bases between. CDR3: CASRGLMSTEAFF. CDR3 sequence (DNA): TGCGCCAGCAGGGGACTTATGAGCACTGAAGCTTTCTTT.

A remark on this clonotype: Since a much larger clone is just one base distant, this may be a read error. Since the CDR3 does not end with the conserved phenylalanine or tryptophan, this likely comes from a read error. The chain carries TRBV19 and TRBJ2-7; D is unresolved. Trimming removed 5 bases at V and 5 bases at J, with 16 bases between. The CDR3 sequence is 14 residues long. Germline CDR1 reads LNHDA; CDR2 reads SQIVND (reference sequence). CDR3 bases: TGTGCCAGTAGTGCGGCAGAGATATTGCACGAGCAGTACCTC. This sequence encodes CASSAAEILHEQYL.

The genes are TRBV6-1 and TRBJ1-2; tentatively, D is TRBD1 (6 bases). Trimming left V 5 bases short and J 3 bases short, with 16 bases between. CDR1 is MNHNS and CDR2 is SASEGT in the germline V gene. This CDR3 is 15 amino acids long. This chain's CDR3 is CASSYSYRQDYGYTF. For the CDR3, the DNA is TGTGCCAGCAGTTACTCGTACAGACAGGACTATGGCTACACCTTC.